This T cell receptor beta chain was recorded in a study of identical twins. This clonotype came up many times. The antigen is undetermined. Study observations and caveats: The authors noted that invariant MAIT and iNKT cells could partly confound zero-insertion analyses. There were fewer insertions in abundant cord blood beta clonotypes, but memory repertoires showed no such pattern. Cross-sectional statistical analysis was relied on for the conclusions, without the same donors being followed.

cDNA molecules carried unique molecular identifiers, and template switching added a universal primer site. Using its own MiXCR run on the 5' RACE reads, TCRdb lists one record per CDR3 protein. The sample lists 240,000 or so distinct CDR3 sequences, more than 9.5% occurring once. In addition, the sample was reused for a study of yellow fever vaccine responses in identical twins.

The sample taken for sequencing was memory (CD45RO+) T cells sorted from blood. The receptor was derived from a woman aged 18-30 years in good health.

The CDR3, as DNA: TGTGCCATCAGTGAGTCGGGTAGTCGGGTCCGGAATGAGCAGTTCTTC. This encodes CAISESGSRVRNEQFF. The rearrangement joins TRBV10-3 to TRBJ2-1; D not certain. Trimming left V 0 bases short and J 7 bases short, with 16 bases between. The CDR3 sequence is 16 residues long. Germline V lookup: CDR1 ENHRY, CDR2 SYGVKD.